The source of this T cell receptor beta chain is a study of CD8+ T cells in alopecia areata. CDR3 length: 14 amino acids. CDR1 is SGHVS and CDR2 is FNYEAQ in the germline V gene. Between the trimmed V and J ends, which lost 4 bases and 1 base, there was a span of 10 bases. Investigators isolated RNA and reverse transcribed it into cDNA to act as the sequencing template. The protocol was immunoSEQ multiplex PCR, while the TCRdb copy is restricted to in-frame clones and leaves out a portion. The sample includes approximately 150,000 clones, 62% of them seen just once. Study-level results: Against the mouse data, patients shared TCRs less clearly, possibly for HLA reasons. Sequence data from scalp samples additionally include resident alphabeta T cells of normal skin. Across lesional scalp, and particularly alopecia totalis/universalis, clonality surpassed that of normal scalp.

About this clone: The antigen is unknown.

V usage is TRBV7-6 and J usage is TRBJ2-5; unclear D gene. The material sequenced was CD8+ T cells sorted from blood. The origin of this receptor is a human donor in good health. CDR3 DNA sequence: TGTGCCAGCAGCTCAAGGGTGCCCCAAGAGACCCAGTACTTC. Translation: CASSSRVPQETQYF.